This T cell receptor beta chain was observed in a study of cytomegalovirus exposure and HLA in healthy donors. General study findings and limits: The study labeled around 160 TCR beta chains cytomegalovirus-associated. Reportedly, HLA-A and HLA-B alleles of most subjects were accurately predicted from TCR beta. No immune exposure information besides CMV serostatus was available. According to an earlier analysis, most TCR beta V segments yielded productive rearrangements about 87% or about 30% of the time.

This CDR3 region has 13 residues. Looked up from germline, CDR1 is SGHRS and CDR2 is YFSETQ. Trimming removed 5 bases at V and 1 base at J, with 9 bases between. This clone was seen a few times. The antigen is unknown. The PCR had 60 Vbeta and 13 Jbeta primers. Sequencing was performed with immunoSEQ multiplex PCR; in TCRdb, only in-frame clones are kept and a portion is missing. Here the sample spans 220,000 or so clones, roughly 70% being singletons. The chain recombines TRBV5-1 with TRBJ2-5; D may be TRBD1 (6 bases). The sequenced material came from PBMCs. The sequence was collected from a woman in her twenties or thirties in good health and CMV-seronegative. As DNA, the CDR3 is TGCGCCAGCAGACCGGACAGCCAAGAGACCCAGTACTTC. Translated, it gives CASRPDSQETQYF.